This passage covers 19 T cell receptor beta chains from one sample sequenced in a study of beta chain features in type 1 diabetes (dated by TCRdb to between 2017 and 2018). The library was produced with the immunoSEQ multiplex PCR assay. The entire amount of isolated RNA was reverse transcribed using the High Capacity cDNA Reverse Transcription Kit, so the sequenced TCRB transcripts were expressed ones. Imported from immuneACCESS, the table was reduced by TCRdb to in-frame sequences with V and J called. These copies leave out some clones; in studies compared against another copy, an unresolved V gene accounts for under half, and the cause of the remainder is not known. The sample table shows some 140,000 clones, and 9.2% are seen once. The ten largest clonotypes hold roughly 0.74% of the sample. The specimen sequenced was central memory CD4+ T cells from blood. Receptors originate from a man aged 18 to 29 in good health.

This clone was recorded a few times. The rearrangement uses TRBV21-1 and TRBJ2-4; the table assigns TRBD2, which was not confirmed against the DNA. TRBV21-1 is a documented pseudogene. CDR3 length: 14 residues. DNA for the CDR3: TGTGCCAGCAGCAAGGGGGGAGCCAAAAACATTCAGTACTTC. The encoded protein is CASSKGGAKNIQYF.

This clone showed up many times. The chain has TRBV2 and TRBJ2-1; 9 bases map to TRBD2. V was pared by 4 bases and J by 10 bases, with 8 bases of the junction left unmatched. CDR1 is SNHLY and CDR2 is FYNNEI in the germline V gene. The CDR3 has 14 residues. The CDR3 spells CASSALAGRAEQFF. DNA of the CDR3: TGTGCCAGCAGTGCCCTAGCGGGGCGCGCGGAGCAGTTCTTC.

The V and J genes are TRBV5-6 and TRBJ2-7; weak D call: TRBD1 (5 bases). Germline CDR1 SGHDT, CDR2 YYEEEE. V lost 5 bases and J 8 bases, leaving 17 bases between the germline ends. There are 13 residues in the CDR3. CDR3 amino acids: CASSRDPQGQQYF. Here the CDR3 DNA reads TGTGCCAGCAGTCGAGACCCTCAGGGCCAGCAGTACTTC.

This clone has just a few counts. This chain connects TRBV2 to TRBJ1-4, with 8 bases matching TRBD1. The CDR3 is made up of 14 amino acids. Germline CDR1 is SNHLY and CDR2 is FYNNEI. J was trimmed by 8 bases and V by 5 bases; bases with no gene match: 7. This chain's CDR3 is CASSRQGNIEKLFF. The CDR3, as DNA: TGTGCCAGCAGTAGACAGGGGAATATCGAAAAACTGTTTTTT.

This clone turned up a few times. Distinct nucleotide sequences in the sample also encode this CDR3. This rearrangement joins TRBV6-5 to TRBJ2-7; D not certain. The CDR3 runs to 13 residues. Between the trimmed V and J ends, which lost 6 bases and 0 bases, there was a span of 9 bases. Germline-derived CDR1 and CDR2 are MNHEY and SVGAGI. The CDR3 region is CASRTGSSYEQYF. DNA of the CDR3: TGTGCCAGCAGAACCGGGTCCTCCTACGAGCAGTACTTC.

DNA of the CDR3: TGTGCCAGCAGGGCTAGCGGGGCAGATACGCAGTATTTT. It is translated as CASRASGADTQYF. The V call is TRBV5-4, the J call TRBJ2-3, with 9 bases fitting TRBD2. CDR1 and CDR2 (germline): SGHNT, YYREEE (reference sequence). Trimming took 5 bases from V and 4 from J; bases not matched to a gene: 2. This CDR3 contains 13 residues.

This clone has ten or more counts. Other DNA sequences in this sample translate to the same CDR3. The rearrangement uses TRBV30 and TRBJ1-2; no reliable D call. Germline CDR1 and CDR2: GTSNPN and SVGIG (reference sequence). The CDR3 loop spans 12 amino acids. The germline V and J ends were trimmed by 4 bases and 4 bases, with 10 bases remaining between them. CDR3 sequence reads: CAWTGGLYGYTF. The CDR3 DNA follows: TGTGCCTGGACAGGAGGACTCTATGGCTACACCTTC.

J is TRBJ2-5 and V is TRBV18; 7 bases line up with TRBD1. J was trimmed by 5 bases and V by 4 bases; bases with no gene match: 7. Looked up from germline, CDR1 is KGHSH and CDR2 is LQKENI. This CDR3 comprises 14 residues. The CDR3 DNA reads TGTGCCAGCTCACGACAGGGTACTGCGGAGACCCAGTACTTC. This sequence encodes CASSRQGTAETQYF.

In this sample, this clone turned up many times. The CDR3: CSARQGGVTEAFF. CDR3 nucleotides: TGCAGCGCCCGACAGGGGGGTGTAACTGAAGCTTTCTTT. The chain is built from TRBV29-1 and TRBJ1-1, with TRBD1 identical over 9 bases. With V trimmed by 7 bases and J by 5 bases, 8 bases remained unmatched. This CDR3 is built from 13 residues. CDR1 and CDR2 from the germline V gene are SQVTM and ANQGSEA.

The chain couples TRBV19 to TRBJ1-5; D is undetermined. This CDR3 contains 16 residues. The ends were cut back, 3 bases at V and 2 bases at J, with 14 bases in the middle. Germline V gene sequence: CDR1 LNHDA, CDR2 SQIVND (reference sequence). CDR3 bases: TGTGCCAGTAGTATCGTTGCTACTAGGGGCAATCAGCCCCAGCATTTT. This translates into CASSIVATRGNQPQHF.

This clone was picked up a small number of times. The genes are TRBV4-3 and TRBJ2-3, with 11 bases that match TRBD2. The CDR3 runs to 15 residues. Per the germline V gene, CDR1 is LGHNA and CDR2 is YSLEER. Trimming cost V 0 bases and J 4 bases; bases outside gene matches: 0. The CDR3 is CASSQDSGGADTQYF. The CDR3 bases are TGCGCCAGCAGCCAAGATAGCGGGGGGGCAGATACGCAGTATTTT.

The CDR3 coding sequence is TGTGCCAGCAGCCCAGGGGATGGCTATGGCTACACCTTC. This sequence encodes CASSPGDGYGYTF. The V call is TRBV5-4, the J call TRBJ1-2; possible D gene TRBD1, 6 bases. Trimming removed 4 bases from V and 4 bases from J, with 11 bases in between. Germline CDR1 is SGHNT and CDR2 is YYREEE (reference sequence). The length of the CDR3 is 13 residues.

This chain connects TRBV28 to TRBJ1-3; maybe TRBD1 (5 bases). The CDR3 is 13 amino acids. Germline V lookup: CDR1 MDHEN, CDR2 SYDVKM. V lost 5 bases and J lost 3, with 8 bases in between. Here the CDR3 reads CASSQGNGNTIYF. In DNA, the CDR3 is TGTGCCAGCAGTCAGGGTAATGGAAACACCATATATTTT.

This clone appeared a few times. The CDR3 reads CASSSRGAGGLNTGELFF. CDR3 sequence (DNA): TGTGCCAGCAGCTCCCGTGGAGCGGGGGGCTTGAACACCGGGGAGCTGTTTTTT. The chain recombines TRBV9 with TRBJ2-2; TRBD2 agrees at 9 bases. The CDR3 loop spans 18 amino acids. The trim removed 4 bases at V and 1 base at J, leaving 11 bases unmatched. Germline V gives CDR1 SGDLS, CDR2 YYNGEE. Combining the CDR3 with reference TRBV9 and TRBJ2-2 gives the whole variable domain DSGVTQTPKHLITATGQRVTLRCSPRSGDLSVYWYQQSLDQGLQFLIQYYNGEERAKGNILERFSAQQFPDLHSELNLSSLELGDSALYFCASSSRGAGGLNTGELFFGEGSRLTVL.

Only a few counts were recorded for this clone. This sequence joins TRBV6-1 and TRBJ1-2; a weak D match, TRBD1 (5 bases). This CDR3 is 12 amino acids long. The V gene lost 7 bases and the J gene lost 8 bases, with 14 bases spanning the gap. Germline-derived CDR1 and CDR2 are MNHNS and SASEGT. CDR3 loop: CASNLPPGGYTF. CDR3 coding DNA: TGTGCCAGCAACCTCCCTCCAGGGGGCTACACCTTC.

This clone came up a few times. The V gene is TRBV11-2, the J gene TRBJ2-2; D is undetermined. Germline V lookup: CDR1 SGHAT, CDR2 FQNNGV. The CDR3 spans 14 residues. Trimming took 1 base from V and 4 from J, leaving 7 bases between them. The CDR3 DNA is TGTGCCAGCAGCTTAGTTGCGGCCACCGGGGAGCTGTTTTTT. Translated, it gives CASSLVAATGELFF.

V is TRBV7-6 and J is TRBJ2-2; 7 nucleotides match TRBD1. Germline values: CDR1 SGHVS, CDR2 FNYEAQ. With V trimmed by 4 bases and J by 11 bases, 7 bases remained unmatched. This CDR3 comprises 13 residues. The CDR3 reads CASSSGRQGELFF. CDR3 DNA: TGTGCCAGCAGCTCGGGTCGACAGGGAGAGCTGTTTTTT.

This clone was detected only a few times. The J gene is TRBJ2-1, the V gene TRBV7-2; 15 bases line up with TRBD2. Germline assignment: CDR1 SGHTA and CDR2 FQGNSA. The CDR3 extends over 17 amino acids. V dropped 4 bases and J dropped 9; count of bases not matched to a gene: 10. The CDR3 sequence is CASSSTQPGLAGGEQFF. CDR3 bases: TGTGCCAGCAGCTCGACTCAACCGGGACTAGCGGGGGGTGAGCAGTTCTTC.

This chain joins TRBV4-2 and TRBJ1-4, with D perhaps matching TRBD1 (5 bases). V was pared by 0 bases and J by 8 bases, with 19 bases between. Germline values: CDR1 LGHNA, CDR2 YNFKEQ. The CDR3 loop spans 17 amino acids. CDR3 loop: CASSQEPPRAGKEKLFF. Written as DNA, the CDR3 is TGTGCCAGCAGCCAAGAACCCCCTAGGGCAGGGAAGGAAAAACTGTTTTTT.